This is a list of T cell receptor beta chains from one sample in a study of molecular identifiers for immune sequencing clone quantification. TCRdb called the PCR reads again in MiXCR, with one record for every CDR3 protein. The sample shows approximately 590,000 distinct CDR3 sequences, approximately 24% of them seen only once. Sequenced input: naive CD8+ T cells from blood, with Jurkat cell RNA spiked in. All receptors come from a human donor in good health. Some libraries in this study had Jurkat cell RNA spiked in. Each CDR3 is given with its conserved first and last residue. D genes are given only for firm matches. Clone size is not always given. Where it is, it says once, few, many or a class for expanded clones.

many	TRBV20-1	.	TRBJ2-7	CSAKDGDEQYF	TGCAGTGCTAAGGACGGGGACGAGCAGTACTTC
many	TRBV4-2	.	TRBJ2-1	CASSPGHRVGEQFF	TGTGCCAGCAGCCCCGGACACAGGGTCGGTGAGCAGTTCTTC
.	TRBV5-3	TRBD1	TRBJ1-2	CARSEGALSFGYTF	TGTGCCAGAAGCGAGGGGGCGCTGAGTTTTGGCTACACCTTC
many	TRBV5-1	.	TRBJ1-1	CASSLDFGEAFF	TGCGCCAGCAGCTTGGATTTTGGAGAAGCTTTCTTT
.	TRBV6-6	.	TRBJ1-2	CASSYGVSPSHGYTF	TGTGCCAGCAGTTACGGGGTTTCTCCCTCCCATGGCTACACCTTC
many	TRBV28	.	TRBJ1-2	CASRTLQGNYGYTF	TGTGCCAGCAGAACGCTCCAGGGAAACTATGGCTACACCTTC
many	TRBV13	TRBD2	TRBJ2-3	CASSSGLARDTQYF	TGTGCCAGCAGCTCTGGACTAGCTAGAGATACGCAGTATTTT
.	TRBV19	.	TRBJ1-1	CASTIGATEAFF	TGTGCCAGCACTATTGGGGCCACTGAAGCTTTCTTT
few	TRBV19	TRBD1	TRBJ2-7	CASSIETGVHYEQYF	TGTGCCAGTAGTATCGAGACAGGGGTGCACTACGAGCAGTACTTC
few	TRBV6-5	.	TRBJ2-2	CASSYFSGTGELFF	TGTGCCAGCAGTTACTTTTCGGGGACCGGGGAGCTGTTTTTT
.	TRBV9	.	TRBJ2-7	CASSPGTNPAVYEQYF	TGTGCCAGCAGCCCAGGGACCAACCCAGCTGTCTACGAGCAGTACTTC
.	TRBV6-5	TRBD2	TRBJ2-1	CASSYSSGAINEQFF	TGTGCCAGCAGTTACTCTAGCGGGGCAATCAATGAGCAGTTCTTC
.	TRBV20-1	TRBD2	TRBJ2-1	CSARVLAGYEQFF	TGCAGTGCTAGAGTGCTAGCGGGATATGAGCAGTTCTTC
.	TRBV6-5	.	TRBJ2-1	CASSYSAASYNEQFF	TGTGCCAGCAGTTACTCGGCGGCCTCCTACAATGAGCAGTTCTTC
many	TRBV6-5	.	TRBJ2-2	CASSYGQSGELFF	TGTGCCAGCAGTTACGGGCAGTCCGGGGAGCTGTTTTTT
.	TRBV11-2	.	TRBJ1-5	CASSLSADPLTQHF	TGTGCCAGCAGCTTATCAGCCGACCCATTGACCCAGCATTTT
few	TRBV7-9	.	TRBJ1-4	CASSPPTATNEKLFF	TGTGCCAGCAGCCCGCCGACGGCAACTAATGAAAAACTGTTTTTT
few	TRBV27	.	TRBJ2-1	CASSFSGGNNEQFF	TGTGCCAGCAGTTTCTCTGGCGGTAACAATGAGCAGTTCTTC
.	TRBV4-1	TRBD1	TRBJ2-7	CASSLAWDSPYEQYF	TGCGCCAGCAGCCTCGCGTGGGACAGCCCCTACGAGCAGTACTTC
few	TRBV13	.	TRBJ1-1	CASSLRGDDTEAFF	TGTGCCAGCAGCTTGAGAGGGGACGACACTGAAGCTTTCTTT
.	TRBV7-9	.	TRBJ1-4	CASTLGDGNEKLFF	TGTGCCAGCACCCTGGGGGACGGGAATGAAAAACTGTTTTTT
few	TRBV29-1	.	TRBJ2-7	CSVEGQTNYEQYF	TGCAGCGTTGAAGGCCAGACTAACTACGAGCAGTACTTC
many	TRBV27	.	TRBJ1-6	CASSFGATYNSPLHF	TGTGCCAGCAGTTTTGGCGCCACCTATAATTCACCCCTCCACTTT
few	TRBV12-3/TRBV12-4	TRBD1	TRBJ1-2	CASSRDRGNYGYTF	TGTGCCAGCAGCAGGGACAGGGGGAACTATGGCTACACCTTC
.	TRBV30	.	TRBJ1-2	CAWSQGELGGYTF	TGTGCCTGGAGTCAGGGTGAACTTGGTGGCTACACCTTC
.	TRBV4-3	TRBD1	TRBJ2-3	CASSQDRQGADTDTQYF	TGCGCCAGCAGCCAAGATCGACAGGGGGCTGACACAGATACGCAGTATTTT
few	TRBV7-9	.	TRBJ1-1	CASSLGRVVTEAFF	TGTGCCAGCAGCTTAGGGAGGGTAGTCACTGAAGCTTTCTTT
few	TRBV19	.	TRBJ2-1	CASSTLDSVSYNEQFF	TGTGCCAGTAGTACCCTGGACAGCGTTTCCTACAATGAGCAGTTCTTC
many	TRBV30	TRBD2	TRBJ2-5	CAWSHETGLADQETQYF	TGTGCCTGGAGTCACGAAACGGGACTAGCGGACCAAGAGACCCAGTACTTC
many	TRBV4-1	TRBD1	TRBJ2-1	CASSQGDRVQFF	TGCGCCAGCAGCCAAGGAGACAGGGTACAGTTCTTC
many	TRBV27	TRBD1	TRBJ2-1	CASSLRTGGEQFF	TGTGCCAGCAGTTTAAGGACAGGGGGTGAGCAGTTCTTC
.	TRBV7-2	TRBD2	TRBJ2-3	CASSLAPPLAGGLRDTQYF	TGTGCCAGCAGCTTAGCCCCTCCTCTAGCGGGAGGGCTTAGAGATACGCAGTATTTT
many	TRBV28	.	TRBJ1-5	CASSFRGGQPQHF	TGTGCCAGCAGCTTCAGGGGAGGCCAGCCCCAGCATTTT
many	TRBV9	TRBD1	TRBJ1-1	CASSVETGVPMNTEAFF	TGTGCCAGCAGTGTGGAGACAGGGGTACCCATGAACACTGAAGCTTTCTTT
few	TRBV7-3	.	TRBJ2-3	CASSSLAGHYTDTQYF	TGTGCCAGCAGCTCCCTGGCCGGACACTACACAGATACGCAGTATTTT
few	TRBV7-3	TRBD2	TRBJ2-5	CASRQLGLEETQYF	TGTGCCAGCAGGCAACTCGGACTAGAAGAGACCCAGTACTTC
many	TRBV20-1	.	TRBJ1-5	CSARDWTEGSNQPQHF	TGCAGTGCTAGAGACTGGACAGAGGGTAGCAATCAGCCCCAGCATTTT
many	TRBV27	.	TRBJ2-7	CASSLRVAYEQYF	TGTGCCAGCAGCCTGCGCGTGGCCTACGAGCAGTACTTC
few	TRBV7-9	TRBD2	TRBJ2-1	CASSPTGTSGAYNEQFF	TGTGCCAGCAGCCCGACGGGGACTAGCGGGGCCTACAATGAGCAGTTCTTC
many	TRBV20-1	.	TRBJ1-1	CSAIIYRERSTEAFF	TGCAGTGCTATTATCTACAGGGAAAGGAGCACTGAAGCTTTCTTT
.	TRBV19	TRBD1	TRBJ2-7	CASSIGTGISYEQYF	TGTGCCAGTAGTATCGGGACAGGGATCTCCTACGAGCAGTACTTC
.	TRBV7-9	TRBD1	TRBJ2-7	CASSNWDRASYEQYF	TGTGCCAGCAGTAACTGGGACAGGGCCTCCTACGAGCAGTACTTC
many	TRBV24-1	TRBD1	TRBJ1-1	CATVPHSDRVIVGTEAFF	TGTGCCACCGTCCCTCATTCGGACAGGGTGATAGTGGGCACTGAAGCTTTCTTT
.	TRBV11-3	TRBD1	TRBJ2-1	CASAGQGGGNEQFF	TGTGCCAGCGCCGGACAGGGTGGAGGGAATGAGCAGTTCTTC
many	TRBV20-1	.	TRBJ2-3	CSYPSTDTQYF	TGCAGCTACCCTAGCACAGATACGCAGTATTTT
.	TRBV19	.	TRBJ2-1	CASSIQRTAYNEQFF	TGTGCCAGTAGTATTCAACGGACAGCCTACAATGAGCAGTTCTTC
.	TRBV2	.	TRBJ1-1	CASSWTDTEAFF	TGTGCCAGCAGTTGGACAGACACTGAAGCTTTCTTT
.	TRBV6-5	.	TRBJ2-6	CASSYRSRPSGANVLTF	TGTGCCAGCAGTTACCGTAGCCGCCCCTCTGGGGCCAACGTCCTGACTTTC
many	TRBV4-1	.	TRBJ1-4	CASSQAVQNYRNEKLFF	TGCGCCAGCAGCCAAGCGGTACAGAATTACCGGAATGAAAAACTGTTTTTT